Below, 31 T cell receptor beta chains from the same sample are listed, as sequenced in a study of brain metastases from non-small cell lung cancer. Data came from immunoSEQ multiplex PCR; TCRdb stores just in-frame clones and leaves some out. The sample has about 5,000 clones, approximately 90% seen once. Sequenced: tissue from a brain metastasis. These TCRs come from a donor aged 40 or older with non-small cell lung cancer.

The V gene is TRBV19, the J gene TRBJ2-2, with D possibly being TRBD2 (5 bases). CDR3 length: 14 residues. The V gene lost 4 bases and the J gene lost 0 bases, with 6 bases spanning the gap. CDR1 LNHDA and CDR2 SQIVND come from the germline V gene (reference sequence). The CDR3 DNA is TGTGCCAGTAGTAAACTAGCGAACACCGGGGAGCTGTTTTTT. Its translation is CASSKLANTGELFF. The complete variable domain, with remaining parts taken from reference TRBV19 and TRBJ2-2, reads DGGITQSPKYLFRKEGQNVTLSCEQNLNHDAMYWYRQDPGQGLRLIYYSQIVNDFQKGDIAEGYSVSREKKESFPLTVTSAQKNPTAFYLCASSKLANTGELFFGEGSRLTVL.

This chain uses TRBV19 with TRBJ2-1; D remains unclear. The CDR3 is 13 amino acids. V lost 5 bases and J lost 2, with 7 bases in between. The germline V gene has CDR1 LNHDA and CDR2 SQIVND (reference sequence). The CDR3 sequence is CASSLFTYNEQFF. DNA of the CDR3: TGTGCCAGTAGTCTATTTACCTACAATGAGCAGTTCTTC.

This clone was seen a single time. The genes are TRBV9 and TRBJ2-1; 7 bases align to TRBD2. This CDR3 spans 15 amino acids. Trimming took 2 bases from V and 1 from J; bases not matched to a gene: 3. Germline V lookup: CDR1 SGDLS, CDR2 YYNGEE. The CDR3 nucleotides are TGTGCCAGCAGCGTGGGGCGGGGGTCCTACAATGAGCAGTTCTTC. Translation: CASSVGRGSYNEQFF.

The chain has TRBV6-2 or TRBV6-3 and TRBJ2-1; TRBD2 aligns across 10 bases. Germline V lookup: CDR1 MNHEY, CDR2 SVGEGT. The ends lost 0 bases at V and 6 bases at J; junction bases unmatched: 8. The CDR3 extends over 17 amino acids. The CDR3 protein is CASSYSRLAGDGNEQFF. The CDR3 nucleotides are TGTGCCAGCAGTTACTCGAGGCTAGCGGGAGATGGCAATGAGCAGTTCTTC.

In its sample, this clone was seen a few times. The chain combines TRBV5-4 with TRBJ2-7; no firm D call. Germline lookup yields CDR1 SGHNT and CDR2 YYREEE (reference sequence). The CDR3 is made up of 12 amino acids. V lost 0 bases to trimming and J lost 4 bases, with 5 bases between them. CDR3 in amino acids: CASSLEGYEQYF. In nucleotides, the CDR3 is TGTGCCAGCAGCTTGGAGGGTTACGAGCAGTACTTC.

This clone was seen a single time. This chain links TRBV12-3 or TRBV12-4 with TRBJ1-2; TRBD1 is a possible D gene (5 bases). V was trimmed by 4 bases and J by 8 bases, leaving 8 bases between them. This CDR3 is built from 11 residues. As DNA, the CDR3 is TGTGCCAGCAGTTCCGAGGGGGGCTACACCTTC. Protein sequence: CASSSEGGYTF.

CDR3 nucleotides: TGTGCCAGCAGCCAAGGACAGGGGAGCACAGATACGCAGTATTTT. This sequence encodes CASSQGQGSTDTQYF. The rearrangement joins TRBV6-2 or TRBV6-3 to TRBJ2-3; 9 nucleotides agree with TRBD1. The CDR3 is 15 residues long. Germline V CDR1 and CDR2: MNHEY, SVGEGT. J lost 0 bases, V lost 6 bases, and 4 bases had no gene match.

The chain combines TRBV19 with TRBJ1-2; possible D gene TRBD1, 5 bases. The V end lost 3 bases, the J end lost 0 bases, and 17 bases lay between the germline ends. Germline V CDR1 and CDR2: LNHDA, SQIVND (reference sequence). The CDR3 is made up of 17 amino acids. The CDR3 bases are TGTGCCAGTAGTATGCCCAGGGCGGCAGTCGCTAACTATGGCTACACCTTC. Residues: CASSMPRAAVANYGYTF. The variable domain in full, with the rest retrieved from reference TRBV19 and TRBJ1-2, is DGGITQSPKYLFRKEGQNVTLSCEQNLNHDAMYWYRQDPGQGLRLIYYSQIVNDFQKGDIAEGYSVSREKKESFPLTVTSAQKNPTAFYLCASSMPRAAVANYGYTFGSGTRLTVV.

Here the CDR3 DNA reads TGCAGTGCTAGGTTGGGAGACACCATATATTTT. It encodes CSARLGDTIYF. The chain employs TRBV20-1 and TRBJ1-3; D remains ambiguous. The CDR3 totals 11 residues. Trimming left V 3 bases short and J 8 bases short, with 8 bases between. Germline V gene lookup returns CDR1 DFQATT and CDR2 SNEGSKA (reference sequence).

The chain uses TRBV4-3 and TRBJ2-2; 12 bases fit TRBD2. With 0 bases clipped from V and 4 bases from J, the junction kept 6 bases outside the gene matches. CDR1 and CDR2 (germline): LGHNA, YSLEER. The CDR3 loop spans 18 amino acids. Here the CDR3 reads CASSQDPTSGGTTGELFF. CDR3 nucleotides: TGCGCCAGCAGCCAAGATCCGACTAGCGGGGGAACCACCGGGGAGCTGTTTTTT.

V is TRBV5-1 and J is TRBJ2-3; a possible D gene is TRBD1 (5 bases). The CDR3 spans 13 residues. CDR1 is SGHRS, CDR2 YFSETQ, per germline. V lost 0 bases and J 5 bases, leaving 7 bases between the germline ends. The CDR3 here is CASSLEGRDTQYF. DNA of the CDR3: TGCGCCAGCAGCTTGGAGGGGCGAGATACGCAGTATTTT.

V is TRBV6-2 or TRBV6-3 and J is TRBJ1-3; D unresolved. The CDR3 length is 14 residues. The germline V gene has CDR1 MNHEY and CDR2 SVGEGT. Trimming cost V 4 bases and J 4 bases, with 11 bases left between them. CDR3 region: CASSLRVGGNTIYF. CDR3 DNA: TGTGCCAGCAGTTTGCGAGTGGGAGGAAACACCATATATTTT.

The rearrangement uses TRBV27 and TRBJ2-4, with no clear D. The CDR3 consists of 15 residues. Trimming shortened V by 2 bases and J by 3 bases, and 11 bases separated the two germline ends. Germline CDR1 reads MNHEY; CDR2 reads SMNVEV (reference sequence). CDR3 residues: CASSLEQGDKNIQYF. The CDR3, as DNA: TGTGCCAGCAGTTTAGAGCAAGGAGACAAAAACATTCAGTACTTC.

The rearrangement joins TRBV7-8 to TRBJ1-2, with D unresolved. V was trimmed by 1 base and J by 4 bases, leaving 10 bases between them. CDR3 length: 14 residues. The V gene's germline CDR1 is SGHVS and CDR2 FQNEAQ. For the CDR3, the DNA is TGTGCCAGCAGCTTAGAGAGCCAGGTCTATGGCTACACCTTC. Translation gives CASSLESQVYGYTF. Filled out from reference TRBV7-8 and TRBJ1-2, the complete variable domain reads GAGVSQSPRYKVAKRGQDVALRCDPISGHVSLFWYQQALGQGPEFLTYFQNEAQLDKSGLPSDRFFAERPEGSVSTLKIQRTQQEDSAVYLCASSLESQVYGYTFGSGTRLTVV.

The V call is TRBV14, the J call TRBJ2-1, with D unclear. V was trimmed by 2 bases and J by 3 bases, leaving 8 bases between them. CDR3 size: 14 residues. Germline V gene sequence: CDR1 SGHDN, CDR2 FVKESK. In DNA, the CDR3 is TGTGCCAGCAGCCAACTCTCTGGCTACAATGAGCAGTTCTTC. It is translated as CASSQLSGYNEQFF.

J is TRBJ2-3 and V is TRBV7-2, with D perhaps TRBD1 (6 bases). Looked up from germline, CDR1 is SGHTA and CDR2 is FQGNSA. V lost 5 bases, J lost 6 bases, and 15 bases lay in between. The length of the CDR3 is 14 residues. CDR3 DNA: TGTGCCAGCAGCGAGGACAGACCGTCCGATACGCAGTATTTT. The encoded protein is CASSEDRPSDTQYF.

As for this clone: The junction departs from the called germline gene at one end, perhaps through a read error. Here the CDR3 DNA reads TGTGCCACCAGCAGAGTCGGCACAGATAGGCAGTATTTT. This encodes CATSRVGTDRQYF. This chain joins TRBV15 and TRBJ2-3; D ambiguous. This CDR3 comprises 13 residues. CDR1 and CDR2 from the germline V gene are LNHNV and YYDKDF (reference sequence).

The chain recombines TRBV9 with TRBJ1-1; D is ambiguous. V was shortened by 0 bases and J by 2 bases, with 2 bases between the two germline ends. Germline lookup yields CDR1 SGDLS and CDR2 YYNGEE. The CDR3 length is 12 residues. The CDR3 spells CASSVVNTEAFF. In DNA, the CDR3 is TGTGCCAGCAGCGTAGTAAACACTGAAGCTTTCTTT.

CDR3 sequence: CVRSFRGRGQPQHF. In DNA form, the CDR3 reads TGTGTCAGAAGCTTTCGGGGGCGCGGTCAGCCCCAGCATTTT. V gene TRBV7-5 combines with J gene TRBJ1-5. TRBV7-5 is noted as a pseudogene. CDR3 size: 14 residues.

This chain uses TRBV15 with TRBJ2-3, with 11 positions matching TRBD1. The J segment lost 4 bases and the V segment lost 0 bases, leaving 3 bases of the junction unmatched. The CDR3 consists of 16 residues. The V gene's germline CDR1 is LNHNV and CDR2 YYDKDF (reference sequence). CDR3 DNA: TGTGCCACCAGCAGAGAGTCGGGACAGGGGGCAGATACGCAGTATTTT. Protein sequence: CATSRESGQGADTQYF.

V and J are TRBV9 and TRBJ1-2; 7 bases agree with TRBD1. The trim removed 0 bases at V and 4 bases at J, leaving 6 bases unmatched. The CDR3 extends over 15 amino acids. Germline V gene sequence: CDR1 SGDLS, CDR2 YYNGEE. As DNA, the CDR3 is TGTGCCAGCAGCGTAGACAGGGGAGGACCCTATGGCTACACCTTC. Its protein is CASSVDRGGPYGYTF.

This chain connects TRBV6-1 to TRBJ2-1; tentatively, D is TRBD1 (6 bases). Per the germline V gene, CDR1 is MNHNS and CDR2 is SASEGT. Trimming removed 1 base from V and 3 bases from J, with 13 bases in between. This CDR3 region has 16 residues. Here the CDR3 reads CASSEVVGHNYNEQFF. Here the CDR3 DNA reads TGTGCCAGCAGTGAAGTGGTGGGACACAACTACAATGAGCAGTTCTTC.

As DNA, the CDR3 is TGTGCCAGCAGCCCCACATCTCGGTTCCCTCCTTACGAGCAGTACTTC. Protein product: CASSPTSRFPPYEQYF. The chain joins TRBV9 to TRBJ2-7; D uncertain. V lost 4 bases, J lost 4 bases, and 21 bases lay in between. This CDR3 spans 16 amino acids. From germline, CDR1 is SGDLS and CDR2 YYNGEE.

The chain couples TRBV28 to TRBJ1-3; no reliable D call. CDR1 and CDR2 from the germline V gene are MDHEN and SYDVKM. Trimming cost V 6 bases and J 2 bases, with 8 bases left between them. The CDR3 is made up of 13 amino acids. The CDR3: CASSRTPGNTIYF. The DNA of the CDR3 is TGTGCCAGCAGCCGAACCCCTGGAAACACCATATATTTT.

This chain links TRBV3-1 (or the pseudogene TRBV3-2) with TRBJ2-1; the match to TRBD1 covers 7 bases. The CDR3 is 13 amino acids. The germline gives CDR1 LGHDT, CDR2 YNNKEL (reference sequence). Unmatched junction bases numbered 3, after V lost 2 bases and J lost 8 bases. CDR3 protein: CASSQNRGDEQFF. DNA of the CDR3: TGTGCCAGCAGCCAAAACAGGGGCGATGAGCAGTTCTTC.

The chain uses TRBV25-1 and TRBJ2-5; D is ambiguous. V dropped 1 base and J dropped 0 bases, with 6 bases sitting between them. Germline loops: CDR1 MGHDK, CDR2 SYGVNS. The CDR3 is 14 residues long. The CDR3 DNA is TGTGCCAGCAGTGAATTTGGTTACCAAGAGACCCAGTACTTC. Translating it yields CASSEFGYQETQYF. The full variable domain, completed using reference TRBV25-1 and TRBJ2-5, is EADIYQTPRYLVIGTGKKITLECSQTMGHDKMYWYQQDPGMELHLIHYSYGVNSTEKGDLSSESTVSRIRTEHFPLTLESARPSHTSQYLCASSEFGYQETQYFGPGTRLLVL.

CDR3 sequence (DNA): TGCGCCAGCAGTCAATGCAGGGGTCTAGCCAAAAACATTCAGTACTTC. Translating gives CASSQCRGLAKNIQYF. The chain carries TRBV23-1 and TRBJ2-4, with D perhaps TRBD1 (6 bases). TRBV23-1 qualifies as an ORF whose function is uncertain. V lost 1 base and J lost 0, with 10 bases in between. The CDR3 runs 16 residues.

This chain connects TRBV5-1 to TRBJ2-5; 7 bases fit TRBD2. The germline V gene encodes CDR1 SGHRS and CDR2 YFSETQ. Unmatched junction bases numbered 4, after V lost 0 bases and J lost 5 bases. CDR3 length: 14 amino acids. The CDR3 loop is CASSLGLAAETQYF. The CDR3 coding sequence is TGCGCCAGCAGCTTGGGACTAGCTGCGGAGACCCAGTACTTC. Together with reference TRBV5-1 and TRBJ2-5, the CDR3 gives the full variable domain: KAGVTQTPRYLIKTRGQQVTLSCSPISGHRSVSWYQQTPGQGLQFLFEYFSETQRNKGNFPGRFSGRQFSNSRSEMNVSTLELGDSALYLCASSLGLAAETQYFGPGTRLLVL.

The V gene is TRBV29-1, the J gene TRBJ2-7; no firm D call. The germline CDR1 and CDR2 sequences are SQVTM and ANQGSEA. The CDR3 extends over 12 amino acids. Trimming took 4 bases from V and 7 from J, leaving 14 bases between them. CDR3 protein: CSVGQSEIEQYF. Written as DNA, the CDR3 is TGCAGCGTTGGTCAGTCAGAAATTGAGCAGTACTTC.

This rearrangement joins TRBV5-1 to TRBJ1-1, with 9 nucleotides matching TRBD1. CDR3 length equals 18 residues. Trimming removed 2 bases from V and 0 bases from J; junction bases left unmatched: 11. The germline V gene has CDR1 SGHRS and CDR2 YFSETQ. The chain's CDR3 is CASSFGQGSFSMNTEAFF. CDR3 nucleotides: TGCGCCAGCAGCTTCGGACAGGGGTCCTTCTCCATGAACACTGAAGCTTTCTTT.

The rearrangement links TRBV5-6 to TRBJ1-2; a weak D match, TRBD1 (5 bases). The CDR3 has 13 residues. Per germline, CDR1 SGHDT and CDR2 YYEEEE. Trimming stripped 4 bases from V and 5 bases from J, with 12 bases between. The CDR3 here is CASSPDRTYGYTF. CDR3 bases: TGTGCCAGCAGCCCTGACAGAACTTATGGCTACACCTTC. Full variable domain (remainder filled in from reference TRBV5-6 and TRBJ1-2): DAGVTQSPTHLIKTRGQQVTLRCSPKSGHDTVSWYQQALGQGPQFIFQYYEEEERQRGNFPDRFSGHQFPNYSSELNVNALLLGDSALYLCASSPDRTYGYTFGSGTRLTVV.